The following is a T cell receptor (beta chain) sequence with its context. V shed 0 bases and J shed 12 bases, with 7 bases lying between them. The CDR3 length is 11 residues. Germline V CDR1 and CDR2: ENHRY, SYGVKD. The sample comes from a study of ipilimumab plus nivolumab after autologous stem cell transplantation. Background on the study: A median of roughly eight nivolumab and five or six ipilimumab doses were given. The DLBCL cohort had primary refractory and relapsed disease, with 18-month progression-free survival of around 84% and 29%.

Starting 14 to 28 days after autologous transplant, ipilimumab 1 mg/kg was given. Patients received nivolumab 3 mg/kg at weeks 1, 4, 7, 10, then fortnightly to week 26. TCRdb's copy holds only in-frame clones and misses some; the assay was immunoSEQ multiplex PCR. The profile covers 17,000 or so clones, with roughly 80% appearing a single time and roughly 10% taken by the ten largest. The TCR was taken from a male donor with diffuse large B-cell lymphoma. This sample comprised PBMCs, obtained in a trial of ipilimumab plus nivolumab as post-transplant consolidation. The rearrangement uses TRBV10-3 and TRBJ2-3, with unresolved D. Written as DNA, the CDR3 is TGTGCCATCAGTGAGTCCCAAGCCCAGTATTTT. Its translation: CAISESQAQYF.